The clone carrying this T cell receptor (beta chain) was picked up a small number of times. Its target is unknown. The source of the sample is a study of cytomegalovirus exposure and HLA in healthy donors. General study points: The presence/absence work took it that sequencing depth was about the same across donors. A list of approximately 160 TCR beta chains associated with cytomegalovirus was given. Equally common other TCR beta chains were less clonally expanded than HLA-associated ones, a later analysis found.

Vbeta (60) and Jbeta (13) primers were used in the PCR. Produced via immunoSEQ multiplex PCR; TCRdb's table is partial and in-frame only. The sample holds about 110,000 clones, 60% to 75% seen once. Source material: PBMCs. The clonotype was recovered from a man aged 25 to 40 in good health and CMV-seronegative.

The CDR3 bases are TGTGCCAGCAGTTTAGATGTCAGGGGATATACTGAAGCTTTCTTT. Amino acids: CASSLDVRGYTEAFF. This chain connects TRBV28 to TRBJ1-1; TRBD1 might be the D (6 bases). V was pared by 2 bases and J by 5 bases, with 15 bases between. The CDR3 consists of 15 residues. Germline V gene data show CDR1 as MDHEN and CDR2 as SYDVKM. Together with reference TRBV28 and TRBJ1-1, the CDR3 gives the full variable domain: DVKVTQSSRYLVKRTGEKVFLECVQDMDHENMFWYRQDPGLGLRLIYFSYDVKMKEKGDIPEGYSVSREKKERFSLILESASTNQTSMYLCASSLDVRGYTEAFFGQGTRLTVV.